In its sample, the clone carrying this T cell receptor beta chain was seen once. No antigen is known for it. This CDR3 is 12 amino acids long. A multiplex PCR was run with 60 Vbeta primers and 13 Jbeta primers. Clones were sequenced by immunoSEQ multiplex PCR, and TCRdb holds only the in-frame ones, with some missing. The table lists about 180,000 clones, 76% of them singletons. These data originate in a study of cytomegalovirus exposure and HLA in healthy donors. Looking at the study overall: A data release that came early held 80 million or so unique TCRs from HLA-typed donors. General study findings and limits: Some highly shared sequence variants likely arose as a pipeline artifact. Confirmation was obtained in vitro that a few CMV-associated chains are specific for CMV antigens.

J is TRBJ1-5 and V is TRBV21-1. TRBV21-1 is noted as a pseudogene. The sequenced material came from PBMCs. The TCR comes from a woman in her twenties or thirties in good health and CMV-seropositive. As DNA, the CDR3 is TGTGCCAGCACTACTAGCAATCAGCCCCAGCATTTT. Protein: CASTTSNQPQHF.